What follows is one TCR beta chain and its context. Its antigen is currently unknown. The entry originates in a study of cytomegalovirus exposure and HLA in healthy donors. Whole-study findings and limits: From TCR beta sequences, most subjects' HLA-A and HLA-B alleles were reportedly predicted accurately.

The CDR3 totals 13 residues. Germline CDR1 and CDR2: SGDLS and YYNGEE. The ends lost 7 bases at V and 3 bases at J; junction bases unmatched: 3. This PCR relied on a set of 60 Vbeta primers and 13 Jbeta primers. Libraries were prepared by immunoSEQ multiplex PCR; TCRdb keeps only in-frame clonotypes and omits some of them. The table lists 200,000 to 250,000 clones, about 84% of them singletons. Source material: PBMCs. This clonotype originated in a human donor in good health. J is TRBJ2-3 and V is TRBV9, with 9 bases matching TRBD2. CDR3 sequence reads: CASEREATDTQYF. DNA for the CDR3: TGTGCCAGCGAGCGGGAGGCGACAGATACGCAGTATTTT. The full variable domain, completed using reference TRBV9 and TRBJ2-3, is DSGVTQTPKHLITATGQRVTLRCSPRSGDLSVYWYQQSLDQGLQFLIQYYNGEERAKGNILERFSAQQFPDLHSELNLSSLELGDSALYFCASEREATDTQYFGPGTRLTVL.